This TCR beta chain was recovered during a study of early T cells in non-severe SARS-CoV-2 infection. Study-level information: With bulk RNA from unsorted whole blood as input, sequencing yielded unpaired chains. Study-level findings and limits: Using VDJdb, the matching emphasized anti-spike CD8 responses while missing private and CD4 specificities.

Unique molecular identifiers were affixed to single, distinct cDNA molecules. TCRdb independently ran MiXCR on the 5' RACE reads; one entry per CDR3 protein. The data contain about 48,000 distinct CDR3 sequences, around a tenth of them seen just once; the ten biggest clones take up roughly 8.3%. The CDR3 length is 14 residues. Trimming shortened V by 2 bases and J by 4 bases, and 14 bases separated the two germline ends. From germline, CDR1 is DFQATT and CDR2 SNEGSKA (reference sequence). This clonotype appeared a few times. As yet, its antigen is unknown. V gene TRBV20-1 combines with J gene TRBJ1-2; a weak D match, TRBD1 (6 bases). The sequenced sample was whole blood. This receptor was taken from an adult who was a healthcare worker with PCR-confirmed SARS-CoV-2 infection or an uninfected control (not recorded which). This CDR3 reads CSARHSGAGYGYTF. CDR3 DNA sequence: TGCAGTGCTAGACATTCAGGGGCTGGCTATGGCTACACCTTC.